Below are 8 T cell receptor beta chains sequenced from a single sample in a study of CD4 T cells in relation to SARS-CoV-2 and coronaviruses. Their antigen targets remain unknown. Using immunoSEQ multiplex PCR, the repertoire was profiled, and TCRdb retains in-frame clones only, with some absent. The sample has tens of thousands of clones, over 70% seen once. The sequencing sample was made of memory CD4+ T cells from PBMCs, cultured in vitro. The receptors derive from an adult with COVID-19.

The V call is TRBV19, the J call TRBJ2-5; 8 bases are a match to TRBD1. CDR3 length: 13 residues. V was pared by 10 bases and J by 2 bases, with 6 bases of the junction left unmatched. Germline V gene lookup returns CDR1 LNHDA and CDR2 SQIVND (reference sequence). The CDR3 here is CATLGQAQETQYF. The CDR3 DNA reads TGTGCCACTTTGGGACAGGCACAAGAGACCCAGTACTTC.

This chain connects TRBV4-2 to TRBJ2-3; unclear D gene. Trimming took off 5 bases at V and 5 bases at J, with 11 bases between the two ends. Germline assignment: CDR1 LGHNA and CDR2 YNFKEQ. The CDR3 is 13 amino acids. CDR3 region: CASSTRPGDTQYF. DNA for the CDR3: TGTGCCAGCAGCACCCGCCCGGGAGATACGCAGTATTTT.

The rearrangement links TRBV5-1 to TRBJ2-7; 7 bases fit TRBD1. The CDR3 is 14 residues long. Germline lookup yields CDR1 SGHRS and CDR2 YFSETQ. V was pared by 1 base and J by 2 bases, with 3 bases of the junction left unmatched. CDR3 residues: CASSLSGTAYEQYF. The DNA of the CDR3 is TGCGCCAGCAGCTTGTCCGGGACAGCCTACGAGCAGTACTTC.

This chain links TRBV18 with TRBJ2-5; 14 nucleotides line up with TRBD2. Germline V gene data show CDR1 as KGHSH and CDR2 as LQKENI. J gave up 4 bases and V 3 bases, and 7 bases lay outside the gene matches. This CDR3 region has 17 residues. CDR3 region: CASSPGTSGRGIETQYF. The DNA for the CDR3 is TGTGCCAGCTCACCGGGGACTAGCGGGAGAGGGATAGAGACCCAGTACTTC.

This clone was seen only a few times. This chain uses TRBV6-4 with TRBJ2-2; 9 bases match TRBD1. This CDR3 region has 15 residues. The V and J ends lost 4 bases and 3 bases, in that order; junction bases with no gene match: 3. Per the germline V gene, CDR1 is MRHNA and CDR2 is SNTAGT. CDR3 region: CASSARQGDTGELFF. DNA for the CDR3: TGTGCCAGCAGTGCACGACAGGGGGACACCGGGGAGCTGTTTTTT.

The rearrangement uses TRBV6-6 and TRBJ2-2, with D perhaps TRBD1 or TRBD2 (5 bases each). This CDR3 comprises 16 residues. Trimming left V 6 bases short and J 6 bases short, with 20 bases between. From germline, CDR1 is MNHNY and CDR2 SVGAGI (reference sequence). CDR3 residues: CASRPIRDGGSGELFF. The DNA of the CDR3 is TGTGCCAGCAGGCCGATCCGGGACGGAGGTTCCGGGGAGCTGTTTTTT.

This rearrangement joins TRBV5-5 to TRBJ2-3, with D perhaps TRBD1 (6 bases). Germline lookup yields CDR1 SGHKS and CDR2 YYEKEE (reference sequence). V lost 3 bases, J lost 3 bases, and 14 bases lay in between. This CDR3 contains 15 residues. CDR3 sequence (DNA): TGTGCCAGCAGCTACCAGGGGCTTATGACAGATACGCAGTATTTT. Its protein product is CASSYQGLMTDTQYF.

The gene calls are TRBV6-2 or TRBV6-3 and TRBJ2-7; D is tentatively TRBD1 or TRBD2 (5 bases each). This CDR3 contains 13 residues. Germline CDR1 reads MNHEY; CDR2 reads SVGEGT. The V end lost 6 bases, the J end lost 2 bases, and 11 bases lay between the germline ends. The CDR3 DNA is TGTGCCAGCAGCGGGACCCTTACCTACGAGCAGTACTTC. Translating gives CASSGTLTYEQYF.